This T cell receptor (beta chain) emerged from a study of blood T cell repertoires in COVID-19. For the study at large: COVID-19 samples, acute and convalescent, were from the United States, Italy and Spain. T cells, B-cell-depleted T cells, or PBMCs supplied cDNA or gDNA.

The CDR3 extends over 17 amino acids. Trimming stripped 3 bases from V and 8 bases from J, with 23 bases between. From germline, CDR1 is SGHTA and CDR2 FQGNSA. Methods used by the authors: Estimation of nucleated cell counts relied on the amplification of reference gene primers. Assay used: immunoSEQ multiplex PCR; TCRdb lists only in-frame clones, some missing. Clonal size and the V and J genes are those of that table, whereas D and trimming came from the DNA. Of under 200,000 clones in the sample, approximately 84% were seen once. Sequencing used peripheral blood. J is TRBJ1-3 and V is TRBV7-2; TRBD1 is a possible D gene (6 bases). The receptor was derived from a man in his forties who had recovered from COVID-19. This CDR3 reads CASSFGGGQISGDTIYF. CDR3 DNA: TGTGCCAGCAGCTTCGGCGGCGGACAAATTTCAGGGGACACCATATATTTT.